This T cell receptor beta chain appears in the sequencing data of a study of cytomegalovirus exposure and HLA in healthy donors. Study findings and constraints: TCR beta V- and J-gene trimming was later associated with a missense DCLRE1C variant.

On this clone: Its specificity is not known.

A multiplex PCR was run with 60 Vbeta primers and 13 Jbeta primers. Sequenced by immunoSEQ multiplex PCR; TCRdb stores in-frame clones only, minus some. The profile shows around 150,000 clones, 80% of them singletons. This TCR derives from a man aged 25-45 years in good health and CMV-seronegative. Sequenced material: PBMCs.

CDR3 sequence reads: CASSSLSSGNTEAFF. The DNA for the CDR3 is TGCGCCAGCAGCTCACTTTCATCAGGGAACACTGAAGCTTTCTTT. V is TRBV5-1 and J is TRBJ1-1; the D is unclear. Germline assignment: CDR1 SGHRS and CDR2 YFSETQ. The CDR3 extends over 15 amino acids. Trimming took off 3 bases at V and 1 base at J, with 13 bases between the two ends.